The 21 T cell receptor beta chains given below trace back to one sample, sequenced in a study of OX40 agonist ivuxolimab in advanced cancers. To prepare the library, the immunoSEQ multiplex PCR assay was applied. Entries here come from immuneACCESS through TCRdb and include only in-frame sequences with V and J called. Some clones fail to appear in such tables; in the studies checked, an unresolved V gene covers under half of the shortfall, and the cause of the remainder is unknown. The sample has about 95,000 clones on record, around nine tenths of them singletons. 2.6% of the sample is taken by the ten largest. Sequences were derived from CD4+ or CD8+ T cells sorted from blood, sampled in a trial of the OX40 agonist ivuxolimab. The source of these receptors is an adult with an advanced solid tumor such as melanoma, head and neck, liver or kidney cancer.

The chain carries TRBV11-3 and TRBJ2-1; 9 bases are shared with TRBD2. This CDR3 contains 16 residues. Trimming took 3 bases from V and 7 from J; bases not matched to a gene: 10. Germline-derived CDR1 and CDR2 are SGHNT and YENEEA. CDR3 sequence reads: CASSFPASGNPNEQFF. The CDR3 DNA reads TGTGCCAGCAGCTTTCCCGCTAGCGGGAACCCAAATGAGCAGTTCTTC.

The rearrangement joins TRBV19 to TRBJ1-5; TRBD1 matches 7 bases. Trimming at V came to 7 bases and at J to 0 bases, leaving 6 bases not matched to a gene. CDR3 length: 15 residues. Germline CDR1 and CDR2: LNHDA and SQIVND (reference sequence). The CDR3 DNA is TGTGCCAGTACAGACTCAGGGGGTAGCAATCAGCCCCAGCATTTT. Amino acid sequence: CASTDSGGSNQPQHF.

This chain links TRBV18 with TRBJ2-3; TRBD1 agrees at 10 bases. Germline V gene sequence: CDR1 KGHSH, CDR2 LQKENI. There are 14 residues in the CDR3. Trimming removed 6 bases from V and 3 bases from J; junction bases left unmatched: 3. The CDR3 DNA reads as TGTGCCAGCTCTCCGGGACAGGGGACAGATACGCAGTATTTT. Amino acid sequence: CASSPGQGTDTQYF. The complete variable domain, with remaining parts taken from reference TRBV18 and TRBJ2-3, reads NAGVMQNPRHLVRRRGQEARLRCSPMKGHSHVYWYRQLPEEGLKFMVYLQKENIIDESGMPKERFSAEFPKEGPSILRIQQVVRGDSAAYFCASSPGQGTDTQYFGPGTRLTVL.

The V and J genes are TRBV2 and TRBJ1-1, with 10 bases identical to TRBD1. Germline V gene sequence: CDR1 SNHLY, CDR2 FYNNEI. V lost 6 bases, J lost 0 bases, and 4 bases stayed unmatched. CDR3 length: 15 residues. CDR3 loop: CASRDRGLMNTEAFF. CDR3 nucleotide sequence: TGTGCCAGCAGAGACAGGGGGCTCATGAACACTGAAGCTTTCTTT.

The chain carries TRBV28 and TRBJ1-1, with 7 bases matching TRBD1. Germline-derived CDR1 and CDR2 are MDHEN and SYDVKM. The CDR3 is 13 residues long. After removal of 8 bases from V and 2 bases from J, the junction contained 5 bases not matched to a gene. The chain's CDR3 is CASFRQGNTEAFF. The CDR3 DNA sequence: TGTGCCAGCTTCAGACAGGGTAACACTGAAGCTTTCTTT.

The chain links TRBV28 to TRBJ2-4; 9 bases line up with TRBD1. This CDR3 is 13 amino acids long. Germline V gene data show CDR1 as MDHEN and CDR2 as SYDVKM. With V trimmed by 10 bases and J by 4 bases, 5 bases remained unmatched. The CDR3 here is CATRQGVKNIQYF. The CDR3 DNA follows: TGTGCCACAAGACAGGGGGTGAAAAACATTCAGTACTTC.

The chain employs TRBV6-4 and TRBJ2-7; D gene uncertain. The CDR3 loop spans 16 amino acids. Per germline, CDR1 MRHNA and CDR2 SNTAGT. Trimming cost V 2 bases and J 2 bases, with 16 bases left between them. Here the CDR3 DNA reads TGTGCCAGCAGTGACCAACCCCCCCCCAGTACCTACGAGCAGTACTTC. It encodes CASSDQPPPSTYEQYF.

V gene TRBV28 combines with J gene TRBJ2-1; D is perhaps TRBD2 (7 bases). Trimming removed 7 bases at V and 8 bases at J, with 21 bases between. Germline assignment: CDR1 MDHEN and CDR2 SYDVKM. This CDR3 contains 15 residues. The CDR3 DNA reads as TGTGCCAGCACCATACAGGGACTATTTGGACATGAGCAGTTCTTC. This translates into CASTIQGLFGHEQFF.

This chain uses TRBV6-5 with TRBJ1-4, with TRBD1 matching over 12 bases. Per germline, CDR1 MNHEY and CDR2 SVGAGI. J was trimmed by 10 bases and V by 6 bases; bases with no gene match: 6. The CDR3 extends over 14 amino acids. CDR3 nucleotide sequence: TGTGCCAGCAGAACCGGGACAGGGGGCGTAAAACTGTTTTTT. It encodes CASRTGTGGVKLFF.

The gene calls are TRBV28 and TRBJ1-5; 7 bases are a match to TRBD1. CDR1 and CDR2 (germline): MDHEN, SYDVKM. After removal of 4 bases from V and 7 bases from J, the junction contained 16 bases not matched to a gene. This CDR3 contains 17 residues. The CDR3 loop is CASSYSQGGNLGQPQHF. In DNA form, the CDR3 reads TGTGCCAGCAGTTACTCCCAGGGGGGGAATCTAGGGCAGCCCCAGCATTTT. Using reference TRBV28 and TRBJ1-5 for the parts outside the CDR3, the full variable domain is DVKVTQSSRYLVKRTGEKVFLECVQDMDHENMFWYRQDPGLGLRLIYFSYDVKMKEKGDIPEGYSVSREKKERFSLILESASTNQTSMYLCASSYSQGGNLGQPQHFGDGTRLSIL.

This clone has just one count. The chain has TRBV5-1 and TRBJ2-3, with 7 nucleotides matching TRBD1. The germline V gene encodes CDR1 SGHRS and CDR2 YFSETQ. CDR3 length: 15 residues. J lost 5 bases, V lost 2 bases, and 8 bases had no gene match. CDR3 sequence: CASSFGQAQGDTQYF. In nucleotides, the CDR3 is TGCGCCAGCAGCTTTGGACAGGCCCAGGGAGATACGCAGTATTTT.

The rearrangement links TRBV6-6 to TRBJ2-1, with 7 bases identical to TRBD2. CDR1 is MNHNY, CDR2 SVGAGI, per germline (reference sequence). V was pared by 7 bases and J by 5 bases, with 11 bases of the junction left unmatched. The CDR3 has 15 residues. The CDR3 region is CASIPGGSSHNEQFF. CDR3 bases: TGTGCCAGCATCCCCGGCGGGAGTAGCCACAATGAGCAGTTCTTC.

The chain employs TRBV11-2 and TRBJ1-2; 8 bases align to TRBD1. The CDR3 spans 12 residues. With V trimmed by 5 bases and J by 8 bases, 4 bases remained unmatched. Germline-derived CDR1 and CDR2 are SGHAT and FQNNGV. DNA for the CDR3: TGTGCCAGCAGCGCAGGGGGCGGGGGCTACACCTTC. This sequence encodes CASSAGGGGYTF.

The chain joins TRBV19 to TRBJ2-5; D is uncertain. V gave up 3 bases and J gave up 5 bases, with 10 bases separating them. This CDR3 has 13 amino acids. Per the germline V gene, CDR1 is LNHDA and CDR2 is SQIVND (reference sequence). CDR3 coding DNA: TGTGCCAGTAGTATCCTAACATGGGAGACCCAGTACTTC. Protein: CASSILTWETQYF.

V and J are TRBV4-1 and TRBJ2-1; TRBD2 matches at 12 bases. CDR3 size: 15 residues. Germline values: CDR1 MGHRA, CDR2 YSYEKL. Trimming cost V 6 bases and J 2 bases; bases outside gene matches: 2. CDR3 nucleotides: TGCGCCAGCAGTCGACTAGCGGGAGCCTACAATGAGCAGTTCTTC. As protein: CASSRLAGAYNEQFF.

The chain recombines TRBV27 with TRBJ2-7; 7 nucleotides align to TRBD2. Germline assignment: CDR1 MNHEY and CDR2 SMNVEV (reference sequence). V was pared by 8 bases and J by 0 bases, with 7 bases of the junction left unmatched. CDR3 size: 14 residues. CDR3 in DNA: TGTGCCAGCGACCTAGCGGCTAGCTCCTACGAGCAGTACTTC. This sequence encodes CASDLAASSYEQYF.

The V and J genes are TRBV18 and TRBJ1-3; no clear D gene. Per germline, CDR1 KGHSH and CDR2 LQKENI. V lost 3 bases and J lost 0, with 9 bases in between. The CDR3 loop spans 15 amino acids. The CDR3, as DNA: TGTGCCAGCTCACCCCGGGCCATCTCTGGAAACACCATATATTTT. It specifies CASSPRAISGNTIYF.

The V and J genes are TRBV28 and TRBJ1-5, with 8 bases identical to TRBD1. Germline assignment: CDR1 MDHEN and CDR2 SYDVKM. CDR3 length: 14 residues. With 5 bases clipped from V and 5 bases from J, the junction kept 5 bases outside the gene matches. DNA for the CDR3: TGTGCCAGCAGTGGACAGGGCAGCCATCAGCCCCAGCATTTT. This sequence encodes CASSGQGSHQPQHF.

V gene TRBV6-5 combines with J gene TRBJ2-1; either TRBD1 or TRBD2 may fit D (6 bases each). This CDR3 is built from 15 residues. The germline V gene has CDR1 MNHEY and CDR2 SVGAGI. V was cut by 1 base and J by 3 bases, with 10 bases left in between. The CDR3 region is CASSYLQGGYNEQFF. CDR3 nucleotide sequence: TGTGCCAGCAGTTACTTACAGGGAGGCTACAATGAGCAGTTCTTC.

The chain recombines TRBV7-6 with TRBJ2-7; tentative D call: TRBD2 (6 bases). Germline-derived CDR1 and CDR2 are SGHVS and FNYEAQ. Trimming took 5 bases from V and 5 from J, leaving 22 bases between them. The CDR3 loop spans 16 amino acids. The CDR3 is CASSPEGSGVRNEQYF. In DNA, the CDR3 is TGTGCCAGCAGCCCAGAGGGTTCGGGAGTGAGAAACGAGCAGTACTTC.

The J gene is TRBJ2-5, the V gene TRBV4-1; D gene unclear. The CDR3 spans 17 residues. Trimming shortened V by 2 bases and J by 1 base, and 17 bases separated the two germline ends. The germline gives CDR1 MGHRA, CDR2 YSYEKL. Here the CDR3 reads CASSQQDLFVVQETQYF. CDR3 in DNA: TGCGCCAGCAGCCAACAAGACCTCTTTGTGGTCCAAGAGACCCAGTACTTC.